This T cell receptor beta chain was found in a study of OX40 agonist ivuxolimab in advanced cancers. Study background: The dose-escalation group included hepatocellular carcinoma, melanoma, renal cell carcinoma and head and neck cancer.

J lost 2 bases, V lost 4 bases, and 6 bases had no gene match. This CDR3 comprises 15 residues. The V gene's germline CDR1 is ENHRY and CDR2 SYGVKD. Sequencing used immunoSEQ multiplex PCR; TCRdb keeps in-frame clones, though not all of them. The table has 25,000 to 35,000 clones, approximately 83% seen once; the top ten hold more than 25%. The sample consisted of CD4+ or CD8+ T cells sorted from blood, taken in a trial of the OX40 agonist ivuxolimab. This TCR came from an adult with an advanced solid tumor such as melanoma, head and neck, liver or kidney cancer. The chain carries TRBV10-3 and TRBJ2-3; 7 bases map to TRBD1. This chain's CDR3 is CAISGEGANTDTQYF. CDR3 DNA: TGTGCCATCAGTGGCGAGGGGGCGAACACAGATACGCAGTATTTT.